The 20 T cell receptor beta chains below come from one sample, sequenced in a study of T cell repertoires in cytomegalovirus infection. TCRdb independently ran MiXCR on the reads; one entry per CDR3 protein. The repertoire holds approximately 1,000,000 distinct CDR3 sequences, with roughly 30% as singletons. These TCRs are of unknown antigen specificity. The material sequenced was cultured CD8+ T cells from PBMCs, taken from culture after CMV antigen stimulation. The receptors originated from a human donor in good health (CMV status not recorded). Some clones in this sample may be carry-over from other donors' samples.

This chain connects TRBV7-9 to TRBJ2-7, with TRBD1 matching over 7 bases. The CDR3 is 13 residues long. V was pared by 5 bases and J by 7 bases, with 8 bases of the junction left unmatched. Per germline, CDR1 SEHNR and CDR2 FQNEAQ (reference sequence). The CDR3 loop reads CASSALQGKEQYF. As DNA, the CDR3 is TGTGCCAGCAGCGCTCTACAGGGGAAGGAGCAGTACTTC. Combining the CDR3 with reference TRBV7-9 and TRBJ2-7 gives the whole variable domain DTGVSQNPRHKITKRGQNVTFRCDPISEHNRLYWYRQTLGQGPEFLTYFQNEAQLEKSRLLSDRFSAERPKGSFSTLEIQRTEQGDSAMYLCASSALQGKEQYFGPGTRLTVT.

As DNA, the CDR3 is TGTGCCAGTAGTGCCTCAGGGAATAGCAATCAGCCCCAGCATTTT. The encoded protein is CASSASGNSNQPQHF. The chain combines TRBV19 with TRBJ1-5, with D possibly TRBD1 on 5 matching bases. V gave up 5 bases and J gave up 0 bases, with 11 bases separating them. This CDR3 contains 15 residues. Germline CDR1 is LNHDA and CDR2 is SQIVND (reference sequence). The complete variable domain, with remaining parts taken from reference TRBV19 and TRBJ1-5, reads DGGITQSPKYLFRKEGQNVTLSCEQNLNHDAMYWYRQDPGQGLRLIYYSQIVNDFQKGDIAEGYSVSREKKESFPLTVTSAQKNPTAFYLCASSASGNSNQPQHFGDGTRLSIL.

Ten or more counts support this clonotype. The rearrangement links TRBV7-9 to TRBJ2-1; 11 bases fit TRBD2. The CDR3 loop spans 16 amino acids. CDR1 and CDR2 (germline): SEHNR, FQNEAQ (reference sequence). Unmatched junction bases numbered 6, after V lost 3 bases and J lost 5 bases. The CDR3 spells CASSFDSGGENNEQFF. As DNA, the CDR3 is TGTGCCAGCAGCTTCGATAGCGGGGGGGAAAACAATGAGCAGTTCTTC.

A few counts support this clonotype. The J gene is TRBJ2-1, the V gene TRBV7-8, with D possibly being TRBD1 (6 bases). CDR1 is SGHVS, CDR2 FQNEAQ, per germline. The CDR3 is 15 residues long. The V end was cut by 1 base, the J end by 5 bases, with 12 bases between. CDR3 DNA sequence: TGTGCCAGCAGCTTAGTCCCAGGGGTTGACAATGAGCAGTTCTTC. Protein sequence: CASSLVPGVDNEQFF.

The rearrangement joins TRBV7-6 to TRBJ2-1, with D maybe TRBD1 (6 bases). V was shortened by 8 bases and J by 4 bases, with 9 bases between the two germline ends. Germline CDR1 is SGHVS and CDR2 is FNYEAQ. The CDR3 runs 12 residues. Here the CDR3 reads CASAGAYNEQFF. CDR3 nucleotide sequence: TGTGCCAGCGCAGGGGCATACAATGAGCAGTTCTTC.

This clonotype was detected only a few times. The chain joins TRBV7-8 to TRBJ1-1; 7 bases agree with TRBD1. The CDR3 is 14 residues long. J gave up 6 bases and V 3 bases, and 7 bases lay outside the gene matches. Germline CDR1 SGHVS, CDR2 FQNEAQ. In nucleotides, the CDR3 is TGTGCCAGCAGCTTCACAGGGGATGCCTCTGAAGCTTTCTTT. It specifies CASSFTGDASEAFF.

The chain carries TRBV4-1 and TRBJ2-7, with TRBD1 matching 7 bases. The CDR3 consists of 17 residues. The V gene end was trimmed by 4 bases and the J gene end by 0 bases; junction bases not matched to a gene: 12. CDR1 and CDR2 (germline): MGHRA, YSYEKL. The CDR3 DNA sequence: TGCGCCAGCAGCCGCGGAGTTTCGGGACAGAGCTCCTACGAGCAGTACTTC. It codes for CASSRGVSGQSSYEQYF.

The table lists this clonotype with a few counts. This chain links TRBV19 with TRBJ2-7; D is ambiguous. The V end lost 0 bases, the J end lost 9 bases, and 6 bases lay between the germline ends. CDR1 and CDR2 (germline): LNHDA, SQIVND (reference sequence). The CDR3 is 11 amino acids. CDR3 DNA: TGTGCCAGTAGTATAGATGGCGCGCAGTACTTC. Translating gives CASSIDGAQYF.

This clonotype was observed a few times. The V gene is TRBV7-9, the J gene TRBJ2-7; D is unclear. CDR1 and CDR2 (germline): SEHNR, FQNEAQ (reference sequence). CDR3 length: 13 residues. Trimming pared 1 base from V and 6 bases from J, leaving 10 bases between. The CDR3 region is CASSLGGYGEQYV. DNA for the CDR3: TGTGCCAGCAGCTTAGGGGGTTACGGCGAGCAGTACGTC.

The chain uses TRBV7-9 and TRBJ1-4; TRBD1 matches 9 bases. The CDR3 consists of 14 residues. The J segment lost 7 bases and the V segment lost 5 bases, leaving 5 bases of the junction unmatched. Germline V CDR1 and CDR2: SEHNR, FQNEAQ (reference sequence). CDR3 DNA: TGTGCCAGCAGCGGGGACAGGGCGGTTGAAAAACTGTTTTTT. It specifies CASSGDRAVEKLFF.

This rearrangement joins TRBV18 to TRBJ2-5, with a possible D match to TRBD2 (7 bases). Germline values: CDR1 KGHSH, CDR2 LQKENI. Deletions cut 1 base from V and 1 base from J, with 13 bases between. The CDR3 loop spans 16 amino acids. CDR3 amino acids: CASSPRGGGFQETQYF. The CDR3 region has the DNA TGTGCCAGCTCACCACGGGGCGGGGGCTTCCAAGAGACCCAGTACTTC.

The CDR3 DNA reads as TGTGCCAGCCAGGGAGGCTATGGCTACACCTTC. Protein: CASQGGYGYTF. The V gene is TRBV7-2, the J gene TRBJ1-2, with D possibly matching TRBD1 (5 bases). The germline V and J ends were trimmed by 8 bases and 4 bases, with 8 bases remaining between them. The CDR3 totals 11 residues. Germline loops: CDR1 SGHTA, CDR2 FQGNSA.

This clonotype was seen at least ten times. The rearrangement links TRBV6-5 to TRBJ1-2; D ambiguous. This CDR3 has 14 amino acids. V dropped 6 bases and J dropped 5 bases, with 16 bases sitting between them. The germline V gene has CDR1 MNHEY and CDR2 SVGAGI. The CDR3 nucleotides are TGTGCCAGCAGCACCCAAGGCAGCCTTTATGGCTACACCTTC. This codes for CASSTQGSLYGYTF.

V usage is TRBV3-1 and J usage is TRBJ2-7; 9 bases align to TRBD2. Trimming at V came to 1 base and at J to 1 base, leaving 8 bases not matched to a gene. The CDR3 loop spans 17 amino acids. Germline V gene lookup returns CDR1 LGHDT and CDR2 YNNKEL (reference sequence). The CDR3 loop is CASSQVRAAGGSYEQYF. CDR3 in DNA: TGTGCCAGCAGCCAAGTCAGGGCAGCGGGGGGATCCTACGAGCAGTACTTC.

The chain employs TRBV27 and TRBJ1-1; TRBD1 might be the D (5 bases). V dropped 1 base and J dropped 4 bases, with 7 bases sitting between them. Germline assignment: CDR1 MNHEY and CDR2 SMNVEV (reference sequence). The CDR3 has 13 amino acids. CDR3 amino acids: CASSLCGATEAFF. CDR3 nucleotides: TGTGCCAGCAGTTTATGCGGGGCCACTGAAGCTTTCTTT.

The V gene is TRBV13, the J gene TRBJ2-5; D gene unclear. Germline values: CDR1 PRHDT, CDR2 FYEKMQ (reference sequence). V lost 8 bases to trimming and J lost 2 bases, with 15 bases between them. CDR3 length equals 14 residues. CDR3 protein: CASSLGRKQETQYF. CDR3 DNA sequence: TGTGCCAGCTCCCTAGGGCGGAAACAAGAGACCCAGTACTTC.

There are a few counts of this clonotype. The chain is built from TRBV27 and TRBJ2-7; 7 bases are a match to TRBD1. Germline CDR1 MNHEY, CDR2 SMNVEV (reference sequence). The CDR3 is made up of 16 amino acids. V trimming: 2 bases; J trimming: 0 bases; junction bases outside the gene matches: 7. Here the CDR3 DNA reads TGTGCCAGCAGTTTAGGTTGGAGACAGGGCTCCTACGAGCAGTACTTC. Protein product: CASSLGWRQGSYEQYF.

CDR3 bases: TGCGCCAGCAGCTTGCGTCCTAGCGGGGGGCGGGAAGAGCAGTTCTTC. Translated, it gives CASSLRPSGGREEQFF. The chain employs TRBV5-1 and TRBJ2-1; TRBD2 matches 11 bases. The germline gives CDR1 SGHRS, CDR2 YFSETQ. V gave up 1 base and J gave up 10 bases; unmatched junction bases: 10. The CDR3 loop spans 16 amino acids.

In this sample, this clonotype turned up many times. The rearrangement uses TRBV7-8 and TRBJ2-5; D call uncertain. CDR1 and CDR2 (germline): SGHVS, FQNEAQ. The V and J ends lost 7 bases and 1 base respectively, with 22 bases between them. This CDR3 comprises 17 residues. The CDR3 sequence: CASTTSTLYGPQETQYF. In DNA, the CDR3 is TGTGCCAGCACTACTTCGACACTATACGGGCCCCAAGAGACCCAGTACTTC. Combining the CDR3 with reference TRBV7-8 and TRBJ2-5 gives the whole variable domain GAGVSQSPRYKVAKRGQDVALRCDPISGHVSLFWYQQALGQGPEFLTYFQNEAQLDKSGLPSDRFFAERPEGSVSTLKIQRTQQEDSAVYLCASTTSTLYGPQETQYFGPGTRLLVL.

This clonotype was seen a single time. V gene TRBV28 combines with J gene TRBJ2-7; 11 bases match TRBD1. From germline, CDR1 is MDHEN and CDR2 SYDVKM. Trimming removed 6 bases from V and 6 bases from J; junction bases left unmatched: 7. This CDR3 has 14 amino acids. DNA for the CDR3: TGTGCCAGCAGCCTGGGACAGGGGGTGAGCGAGCAGTACGTC. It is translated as CASSLGQGVSEQYV.